The rows below give T cell receptor beta chains drawn from one sample of a study of T cell responses to AZD1222 COVID-19 vaccine. TCRdb's copy holds only in-frame clones and misses some; the assay was immunoSEQ multiplex PCR. The data hold 150,000 to 180,000 clones, with roughly 90% observed a single time. Source: peripheral blood, taken on day 0 of MenACWY control vaccination. The receptors shown here come from an adult in good health. Each CDR3 is given with its conserved first and last residue. Fields, in order: V gene, D gene, clone size, J gene, CDR3 DNA, CDR3 protein. A D gene is named only where the DNA matches it firmly. Not every row has a clone size; where given, it reads once, few, many or a size class.

>TRBV5-1|.|.|TRBJ2-7
TGCGCCAGCAGCACCCTGGGAGAGCAGTACTTC
CASSTLGEQYF
>TRBV5-4|.|.|TRBJ1-2
TGTGCCAGCAGCTCCCCGGGGGGCGCGTACGACTATGGCTACACCTTC
CASSSPGGAYDYGYTF
>TRBV10-2|TRBD1|.|TRBJ1-2
TGCGCCAGCAGGACACAGGGGGCCGGAGGCTACACCTTC
CASRTQGAGGYTF
>TRBV6-2/TRBV6-3|TRBD1|once|TRBJ1-5
TGTGCCAGCAGTTTCATGACAGGGGGTGGCAATCAGCCCCAGCATTTT
CASSFMTGGGNQPQHF
>TRBV19|.|.|TRBJ1-2
TGTGCCAGTAACCCCCAAGGCGGAGCCCTCTATGGCTACACCTTC
CASNPQGGALYGYTF
>TRBV28|.|.|TRBJ1-2
TGTGCCAGCAGTAAGGGCACGCATGGCTACACCTTC
CASSKGTHGYTF
>TRBV19|TRBD1|.|TRBJ1-1
TGTGCCAGTAGTATACTCCAGGGACAGGGGAACACTGAAGCTTTCTTT
CASSILQGQGNTEAFF
>TRBV14|.|.|TRBJ2-5
TGTGCCAGCAGCCGGGGCCTTCAAGAGACCCAGTACTTC
CASSRGLQETQYF
>TRBV4-3|.|.|TRBJ2-2
TGCGCCAGCAGCCCCCAGGAGGGATACACCGGGGAGCTGTTTTTT
CASSPQEGYTGELFF
>TRBV12-3/TRBV12-4|.|.|TRBJ1-4
TGTGCCAAAGGGGTTGGGGTGGGTTTTTTT
CAKGVGVGFF
>TRBV5-1|TRBD1|.|TRBJ2-1
TGCGCCAGCAGCCGTAACCCCGGGACAGACTACAATGAGCAGTTCTTC
CASSRNPGTDYNEQFF
>TRBV4-1|.|.|TRBJ1-2
TGCGCCAGCAGCCAAGATATCGCCCGGCGCTACACCTTC
CASSQDIARRYTF
>TRBV7-8|TRBD2|.|TRBJ2-1
TGTGCCAGCAGCCTACAGCGGGAGTACAATGAGCAGTTCTTC
CASSLQREYNEQFF
>TRBV2|.|few|TRBJ2-1
TGTGCCAGCAGTGTCACCCGATCCCTGGGTGAGCAGTTCTTC
CASSVTRSLGEQFF
>TRBV2|TRBD2|once|TRBJ2-3
TGTGCCAGCAGTGGAATGTGGACTAGCGGACTCACAGATACGCAGTATTTT
CASSGMWTSGLTDTQYF
>TRBV28|.|.|TRBJ1-5
TGTGCCAGCAGTTTCCCCGGCAGTTATAGCAATCAGCCCCAGCATTTT
CASSFPGSYSNQPQHF
>TRBV27|.|.|TRBJ1-5
TGTGCCAGCAGCCTAAGGGGTTTCGGTCAGCCCCAGCATTTT
CASSLRGFGQPQHF
>TRBV19|.|.|TRBJ1-3
TGTGCCAGTAGTATTCGCCGCGCGCAAAAGGGAAACACCATATATTTT
CASSIRRAQKGNTIYF
>TRBV2|.|.|TRBJ2-2
TGTGCCAGCAATAGTGACCCAACCGGGGAGCTGTTTTTT
CASNSDPTGELFF
>TRBV6-1|.|.|TRBJ1-2
TGTGCCAGCAGTGAGGGCCGAAGGGGCTATGGCTACACCTTC
CASSEGRRGYGYTF
>TRBV3-1/TRBV3-2|TRBD1|.|TRBJ1-2
TGTGCCAGCAGCCATGGGGACAGAATCTATGGCTACACCTTC
CASSHGDRIYGYTF
>TRBV7-2|TRBD2|.|TRBJ2-7
TGTGCCAGCACCAGAGCGGGAGATGGCGAGCAGTACTTC
CASTRAGDGEQYF
>TRBV9|.|.|TRBJ1-2
TGTGCCAGCAGCGTAGCCCCTGGGACAACTAACTATGGCTACACCTTC
CASSVAPGTTNYGYTF
>TRBV19|.|few|TRBJ1-5
TGTGCCAGTAGTTTGCGGCCAGGAAGCAATCAGCCCCAGCATTTT
CASSLRPGSNQPQHF
>TRBV6-5|TRBD1|.|TRBJ1-1
TGTGCCAGCAGTTACTCGGGACAGGCAACGACTGAAGCTTTCTTT
CASSYSGQATTEAFF
>TRBV28|.|.|TRBJ1-5
TGTGCCAGCGGTGCCCCAGAGAGGGTCAATCAGCCCCAGCATTTT
CASGAPERVNQPQHF
>TRBV12-5|TRBD1|.|TRBJ1-2
TGTGCTAGTGGTTCCTACTCGGGACAGCATTTTTATGGCTACACCTTC
CASGSYSGQHFYGYTF
>TRBV5-1|.|.|TRBJ1-6
TGCGCCAGCAGCTCAGCCACGGGGGAGGGGTCACCCCTCCACTTT
CASSSATGEGSPLHF
>TRBV18|.|once|TRBJ1-1
TGTGCCAGCTCACCGCCGGTGAACACTGAAGCTTTCTTT
CASSPPVNTEAFF
>TRBV7-3|TRBD1|once|TRBJ2-1
TGTGCCAGCAGCTTAGTTTGGGGGACAGGTGGCCACAATGAGCAGTTCTTC
CASSLVWGTGGHNEQFF
>TRBV12-3/TRBV12-4|.|.|TRBJ1-1
TGTGCCAGCAGGGAGGGGGACACTGAAGCTTTCTTT
CASREGDTEAFF
>TRBV4-2|.|.|TRBJ2-1
TGTGCCAGCAGCCAAGGCGGCGCAACCAGATACAATGAGCAGTTCTTC
CASSQGGATRYNEQFF
>TRBV6-2/TRBV6-3|.|few|TRBJ1-2
TGTGCCAGCAGTTACCTGGTTCGGGGACCCACACCTTTCTATGGCTACACCTTC
CASSYLVRGPTPFYGYTF